This paragraph covers one T cell receptor (beta chain) sequence. Clones were read by immunoSEQ multiplex PCR, and TCRdb kept only the in-frame ones, dropping some. There are about 140,000 clones in the sample; around four fifths occur only once, and more than 5% lies in the top ten. Recovered status in Cohort 3 required two negative PCRs, clearance, or symptom resolution. The CDR3 has 13 amino acids. Unmatched junction bases numbered 7, after V lost 8 bases and J lost 2 bases. CDR1 GTSNPN and CDR2 SVGIG come from the germline V gene (reference sequence). This sample stems from a study of blood T cell repertoires in COVID-19.

The V gene is TRBV30, the J gene TRBJ2-7, with TRBD1 matching over 9 bases. The material sequenced was PBMCs or T cells enriched from blood (not recorded which). This TCR came from a woman aged 40 to 50 who had recovered from COVID-19. CDR3 DNA: TGTGCCCCCGGCGGGACAGGGACCTACGAGCAGTACTTC. It translates to CAPGGTGTYEQYF.